The rows below give T cell receptor beta chains drawn from one sample of a study of shared clonotypes between healthy human individuals. TCRdb keeps only in-frame clones here, not all; method: immunoSEQ multiplex PCR. Here the sample spans around 100,000 clones, 67% being singletons. Source material: memory CD8+ T cells sorted from blood. These receptor sequences come from a man younger than 45 in good health. The CDR3 runs from the conserved cysteine through the conserved F or W. Each record gives: CDR3 protein, CDR3 DNA, D gene, clone size, CDR3 length, V gene, J gene. D genes are given only for firm matches. Size values are once, few and many counts, or a class for expanded clones, and some rows have none.

cdr3_aa: CAWNHADNEQFF
cdr3_nt: TGTGCCTGGAACCACGCCGACAATGAGCAGTTCTTC
d_call: .
clone_size: .
cdr3_length: 12
v_call: TRBV30
j_call: TRBJ2-1

cdr3_aa: CASSLALLSGGQYF
cdr3_nt: TGTGCCAGCAGCTTAGCTCTTTTGTCTGGTGGGCAGTACTTC
d_call: .
clone_size: .
cdr3_length: 14
v_call: TRBV7-8
j_call: TRBJ2-7

cdr3_aa: CASSFEDSIYEQYF
cdr3_nt: TGTGCCAGCAGCTTTGAGGACAGTATCTACGAGCAGTACTTC
d_call: .
clone_size: .
cdr3_length: 14
v_call: TRBV5-4
j_call: TRBJ2-7

cdr3_aa: CASSQGPARGPTEAFF
cdr3_nt: TGCGCCAGCAGCCAAGGGCCGGCGAGGGGGCCCACTGAAGCTTTCTTT
d_call: TRBD1
clone_size: .
cdr3_length: 16
v_call: TRBV4-1
j_call: TRBJ1-1

cdr3_aa: CASSQGAYRLTQNEQFF
cdr3_nt: TGCGCCAGCAGCCAAGGAGCTTATAGACTAACACAGAATGAGCAGTTCTTC
d_call: .
clone_size: .
cdr3_length: 17
v_call: TRBV4-3
j_call: TRBJ2-1

cdr3_aa: CASSGRDTYEQYF
cdr3_nt: TGTGCCAGCAGTGGCCGGGACACATACGAGCAGTACTTC
d_call: .
clone_size: once
cdr3_length: 13
v_call: TRBV6-1
j_call: TRBJ2-7

cdr3_aa: CAWSSEGKGLWRFANTGELFF
cdr3_nt: TGTGCCTGGAGTTCGGAGGGAAAGGGGTTGTGGAGGTTCGCGAACACCGGGGAGCTGTTTTTT
d_call: .
clone_size: .
cdr3_length: 21
v_call: TRBV30
j_call: TRBJ2-2

cdr3_aa: CASSYASGTGYEQYF
cdr3_nt: TGTGCCAGCAGCTACGCCTCCGGGACAGGCTACGAGCAGTACTTC
d_call: TRBD1
clone_size: .
cdr3_length: 15
v_call: TRBV11-2
j_call: TRBJ2-7

cdr3_aa: CASSLSETGIHGYTF
cdr3_nt: TGTGCCAGCAGTTTATCAGAGACAGGGATCCATGGCTACACCTTC
d_call: TRBD1
clone_size: .
cdr3_length: 15
v_call: TRBV28
j_call: TRBJ1-2

cdr3_aa: CASSWEKTEAFF
cdr3_nt: TGTGCCAGCAGTTGGGAGAAAACTGAAGCTTTCTTT
d_call: .
clone_size: .
cdr3_length: 12
v_call: TRBV25-1
j_call: TRBJ1-1

cdr3_aa: CASSQDRSLNEQFF
cdr3_nt: TGCGCCAGCAGCCAAGATAGGTCCCTCAATGAGCAGTTCTTC
d_call: .
clone_size: many
cdr3_length: 14
v_call: TRBV4-1
j_call: TRBJ2-1

cdr3_aa: CASKVAGWAGELFF
cdr3_nt: TGTGCCAGCAAAGTAGCAGGGTGGGCCGGGGAGCTGTTTTTT
d_call: .
clone_size: .
cdr3_length: 14
v_call: TRBV27
j_call: TRBJ2-2

cdr3_aa: CSVTGDAAEAFF
cdr3_nt: TGCAGCGTTACAGGGGACGCGGCTGAAGCTTTCTTT
d_call: TRBD1
clone_size: .
cdr3_length: 12
v_call: TRBV29-1
j_call: TRBJ1-1

cdr3_aa: CASSLQGSEQFF
cdr3_nt: TGTGCCAGCAGTTTACAGGGAAGTGAGCAGTTCTTC
d_call: .
clone_size: .
cdr3_length: 12
v_call: TRBV27
j_call: TRBJ2-1

cdr3_aa: CASSFTLAGEAKNIQYF
cdr3_nt: TGTGCCAGCAGCTTCACGCTAGCGGGAGAAGCCAAAAACATTCAGTACTTC
d_call: TRBD2
clone_size: .
cdr3_length: 17
v_call: TRBV7-9
j_call: TRBJ2-4

cdr3_aa: CASSPGMLYNEQFF
cdr3_nt: TGTGCCAGCAGCCCCGGGATGCTCTACAATGAGCAGTTCTTC
d_call: .
clone_size: .
cdr3_length: 14
v_call: TRBV7-2
j_call: TRBJ2-1

cdr3_aa: CASSRARDREADTIYF
cdr3_nt: TGTGCCAGCAGCCGTGCCAGGGACAGGGAGGCGGACACCATATATTTT
d_call: TRBD1
clone_size: .
cdr3_length: 16
v_call: TRBV7-9
j_call: TRBJ1-3

cdr3_aa: CASSQEGLMNTEAFF
cdr3_nt: TGCGCCAGCAGCCAAGAGGGCCTTATGAACACTGAAGCTTTCTTT
d_call: .
clone_size: once
cdr3_length: 15
v_call: TRBV4-1
j_call: TRBJ1-1

cdr3_aa: CASSVQIYEQYF
cdr3_nt: TGTGCCAGCAGCGTGCAGATTTACGAGCAGTACTTC
d_call: .
clone_size: .
cdr3_length: 12
v_call: TRBV5-6
j_call: TRBJ2-7

cdr3_aa: CASSVDPGTVNTEAFF
cdr3_nt: TGTGCCAGCAGCGTAGATCCGGGGACGGTGAACACTGAAGCTTTCTTT
d_call: .
clone_size: .
cdr3_length: 16
v_call: TRBV9
j_call: TRBJ1-1

cdr3_aa: CASSLGIAGNEQFF
cdr3_nt: TGTGCCAGCAGCCTCGGTATAGCGGGCAATGAGCAGTTCTTC
d_call: TRBD2
clone_size: .
cdr3_length: 14
v_call: TRBV5-4
j_call: TRBJ2-1

cdr3_aa: CASSSNDEQFF
cdr3_nt: TGTGCCAGCAGCTCAAATGATGAGCAGTTCTTC
d_call: .
clone_size: .
cdr3_length: 11
v_call: TRBV9
j_call: TRBJ2-1

cdr3_aa: CASSRKRVNQETQYF
cdr3_nt: TGCGCCAGCAGTCGTAAGCGGGTCAACCAAGAGACCCAGTACTTC
d_call: .
clone_size: .
cdr3_length: 15
v_call: TRBV5-1
j_call: TRBJ2-5

cdr3_aa: CASSFGGSFGYTF
cdr3_nt: TGTGCCAGCAGTTTCGGAGGGTCATTCGGCTACACCTTC
d_call: .
clone_size: .
cdr3_length: 13
v_call: TRBV6-6
j_call: TRBJ1-2

cdr3_aa: CASSEGRGRSQNGYTF
cdr3_nt: TGTGCCAGCAGTGAAGGACGTGGCAGGAGTCAAAATGGCTACACCTTC
d_call: .
clone_size: many
cdr3_length: 16
v_call: TRBV6-1
j_call: TRBJ1-2

cdr3_aa: CASSPIGLSDQPQHF
cdr3_nt: TGTGCCAGCAGTCCTATTGGGTTGTCCGATCAGCCCCAGCATTTT
d_call: .
clone_size: .
cdr3_length: 15
v_call: TRBV5-6
j_call: TRBJ1-5

cdr3_aa: CASSLYANTGELFF
cdr3_nt: TGTGCCAGCAGCCTCTACGCGAACACCGGGGAGCTGTTTTTT
d_call: .
clone_size: .
cdr3_length: 14
v_call: TRBV25-1
j_call: TRBJ2-2

cdr3_aa: CASSFRDRAKDTEAFF
cdr3_nt: TGTGCCAGCAGTTTCAGGGACAGGGCCAAGGACACTGAAGCTTTCTTT
d_call: TRBD1
clone_size: .
cdr3_length: 16
v_call: TRBV27
j_call: TRBJ1-1

cdr3_aa: CASSLQGPLSGNTIYF
cdr3_nt: TGTGCCAGCAGCTTACAGGGGCCCCTCTCTGGAAACACCATATATTTT
d_call: .
clone_size: .
cdr3_length: 16
v_call: TRBV7-2
j_call: TRBJ1-3

cdr3_aa: CASNFWGGEGNEQFF
cdr3_nt: TGTGCCAGCAACTTCTGGGGAGGGGAAGGAAATGAGCAGTTCTTC
d_call: TRBD2
clone_size: .
cdr3_length: 15
v_call: TRBV28
j_call: TRBJ2-1

cdr3_aa: CASSLGQGAYEQYF
cdr3_nt: TGTGCCAGCAGCTTGGGTCAGGGGGCCTACGAGCAGTACTTC
d_call: TRBD1
clone_size: .
cdr3_length: 14
v_call: TRBV5-6
j_call: TRBJ2-7

cdr3_aa: CASSLQGSDYEFF
cdr3_nt: TGTGCCAGCAGTTTGCAGGGTTCGGATTACGAGTTCTTC
d_call: .
clone_size: .
cdr3_length: 13
v_call: TRBV28
j_call: TRBJ2-1

cdr3_aa: CASSEQGLRNSPLHF
cdr3_nt: TGTGCCAGCAGTGAACAGGGTCTACGGAATTCACCCCTCCACTTT
d_call: .
clone_size: .
cdr3_length: 15
v_call: TRBV25-1
j_call: TRBJ1-6

cdr3_aa: CSALPGLPGPYEQYF
cdr3_nt: TGCAGCGCCCTACCCGGACTTCCGGGCCCCTACGAGCAGTACTTC
d_call: .
clone_size: once
cdr3_length: 15
v_call: TRBV29-1
j_call: TRBJ2-7

cdr3_aa: CASSLGTAAYEQYF
cdr3_nt: TGTGCCAGCAGCTTGGGGACAGCAGCCTACGAGCAGTACTTC
d_call: TRBD1
clone_size: .
cdr3_length: 14
v_call: TRBV11-2
j_call: TRBJ2-7

cdr3_aa: CATSREAGEYNEQFF
cdr3_nt: TGTGCCACCAGCAGAGAAGCGGGAGAATACAATGAGCAGTTCTTC
d_call: TRBD2
clone_size: many
cdr3_length: 15
v_call: TRBV15
j_call: TRBJ2-1

cdr3_aa: CASSYLSGANVLTF
cdr3_nt: TGTGCCAGCAGTTACCTCTCTGGGGCCAACGTCCTGACTTTC
d_call: .
clone_size: .
cdr3_length: 14
v_call: TRBV6-5
j_call: TRBJ2-6

cdr3_aa: CASSLFSTATGTYEQYF
cdr3_nt: TGTGCCAGCAGTTTATTCTCCACGGCGACAGGGACCTACGAGCAGTACTTC
d_call: TRBD1
clone_size: .
cdr3_length: 17
v_call: TRBV28
j_call: TRBJ2-7

cdr3_aa: CASSKKSGYGANVLTF
cdr3_nt: TGTGCCAGCAGTAAAAAATCAGGTTATGGGGCCAACGTCCTGACTTTC
d_call: .
clone_size: .
cdr3_length: 16
v_call: TRBV27
j_call: TRBJ2-6

cdr3_aa: CASSLLSRYEQYF
cdr3_nt: TGTGCCAGCAGCTTGTTGAGTAGGTACGAGCAGTACTTC
d_call: .
clone_size: .
cdr3_length: 13
v_call: TRBV7-2
j_call: TRBJ2-7

cdr3_aa: CASSLSSDYYEQYF
cdr3_nt: TGCGCCAGCAGCTTGTCCTCAGACTACTACGAGCAGTACTTC
d_call: .
clone_size: .
cdr3_length: 14
v_call: TRBV5-1
j_call: TRBJ2-7

cdr3_aa: CASSLVAAGNEQFF
cdr3_nt: TGTGCCAGCAGCTTGGTAGCAGCGGGCAATGAGCAGTTCTTC
d_call: .
clone_size: .
cdr3_length: 14
v_call: TRBV5-4
j_call: TRBJ2-1

cdr3_aa: CASSAGETTSGRETQYF
cdr3_nt: TGTGCCAGCAGCGCAGGAGAGACAACTAGCGGGAGAGAGACCCAGTACTTC
d_call: TRBD2
clone_size: .
cdr3_length: 17
v_call: TRBV9
j_call: TRBJ2-5

cdr3_aa: CASSQDLAGGGYEQYF
cdr3_nt: TGCGCCAGCAGCCAAGACCTAGCGGGAGGGGGCTACGAGCAGTACTTC
d_call: TRBD2
clone_size: .
cdr3_length: 16
v_call: TRBV4-3
j_call: TRBJ2-7

cdr3_aa: CASSFGGRGYEQYF
cdr3_nt: TGTGCCAGCAGCTTTGGCGGGAGAGGTTACGAGCAGTACTTC
d_call: TRBD2
clone_size: .
cdr3_length: 14
v_call: TRBV7-6
j_call: TRBJ2-7

cdr3_aa: CASSLLNQPQHF
cdr3_nt: TGTGCCAGCTCCCTCCTTAATCAGCCCCAGCATTTT
d_call: .
clone_size: .
cdr3_length: 12
v_call: TRBV7-9
j_call: TRBJ1-5

cdr3_aa: CASGLLQDEAFF
cdr3_nt: TGTGCCAGCGGCCTTCTACAGGACGAAGCTTTCTTT
d_call: .
clone_size: .
cdr3_length: 12
v_call: TRBV27
j_call: TRBJ1-1

cdr3_aa: CASSFLAGASNEQFF
cdr3_nt: TGTGCCAGCAGCTTTCTAGCGGGAGCCAGTAATGAGCAGTTCTTC
d_call: TRBD2
clone_size: .
cdr3_length: 15
v_call: TRBV5-4
j_call: TRBJ2-1

cdr3_aa: CASSRLAGGTDTQYF
cdr3_nt: TGCGCCAGCAGCCGGCTAGCGGGGGGCACAGATACGCAGTATTTT
d_call: TRBD2
clone_size: .
cdr3_length: 15
v_call: TRBV5-1
j_call: TRBJ2-3

cdr3_aa: CASSSEDNEQFF
cdr3_nt: TGTGCCAGCAGCTCAGAAGACAATGAGCAGTTCTTC
d_call: .
clone_size: few
cdr3_length: 12
v_call: TRBV5-4
j_call: TRBJ2-1

cdr3_aa: CASSLRERAISSTDTQYF
cdr3_nt: TGTGCCAGCAGTTTGAGAGAGCGAGCGATCTCTAGCACAGATACGCAGTATTTT
d_call: .
clone_size: .
cdr3_length: 18
v_call: TRBV28
j_call: TRBJ2-3

cdr3_aa: CASSLYHKTGELFF
cdr3_nt: TGCGCCAGCAGCCTTTATCATAAGACCGGGGAGCTGTTTTTT
d_call: .
clone_size: .
cdr3_length: 14
v_call: TRBV4-3
j_call: TRBJ2-2

cdr3_aa: CASSLFRPSNTGELFF
cdr3_nt: TGTGCCAGCAGCTTATTTCGCCCAAGCAACACCGGGGAGCTGTTTTTT
d_call: .
clone_size: few
cdr3_length: 16
v_call: TRBV7-8
j_call: TRBJ2-2